This TCR beta chain was recovered during a study of cytomegalovirus exposure and HLA in healthy donors. Study in general: HLA-typed donors contributed some 83 million unique TCRs, which were held in an early data release.

The V end lost 4 bases, the J end lost 1 base, and 17 bases lay between the germline ends. The CDR3 sequence is 16 residues long. Germline V CDR1 and CDR2: SGDLS, YYNGEE. The PCR ran on 60 Vbeta and 13 Jbeta primers. Sequenced by immunoSEQ multiplex PCR; TCRdb stores in-frame clones only, minus some. The data contain over 120,000 clones, around 81% of them singletons. Sequencing was done on a sample of PBMCs. V and J are TRBV9 and TRBJ1-2; TRBD1 is a possible D gene (6 bases). The sequence derives from a man aged 50-60 years in good health and CMV-seronegative. CDR3 in DNA: TGTGCCAGCAGCCCCAATCTGGACAGATTTAACTATGGCTACACCTTC. Its protein product is CASSPNLDRFNYGYTF.